This TCR beta chain is from a study of regulatory T cells in long-lasting Graves disease. Study overall: Over-5-year antithyroid drug use with positive TSH receptor antibodies defined persistent Graves' disease in the study.

Construction of the TCR beta libraries employed iRepertoire HTBI primers in conjunction with Arm-PCR of CDR3 regions. MiXCR, run by TCRdb on the multiplex PCR reads, gives a single entry per CDR3 protein. The sample carries about 470,000 distinct CDR3 sequences, about 22% recorded once. The time point denotes: persistent/refractory GD, antithyroid drugs over 5 years with positive TRAb. Researchers made the TCR library from RNA that was extracted from PBMCs. Remarks on this clonotype: The antigen is unknown.

Broader study findings: Between persistent patients, about 2,500 public clonotypes were shared, exceeding the approximately 870 shared between new patients. The study found TRBV28, TRBJ1-2 and TRBJ2-5 favored in persistent disease. Thyroid tissue was not studied; only peripheral blood was.

With 3 bases clipped from V and 4 bases from J, the junction kept 5 bases outside the gene matches. CDR1 is SGHTA and CDR2 is FQGNSA in the germline V gene. CDR3 length equals 15 residues. This specimen consisted of peripheral blood mononuclear cells (PBMCs), obtained when the disease was refractory, from a patient treated with antithyroid drugs. The chain combines TRBV7-2 with TRBJ2-2, with 7 bases that match TRBD2. The source of this sequence is a female donor with Graves disease. CDR3 protein: CASSFGGGPTGELFF. The CDR3 region has the DNA TGTGCCAGCAGCTTCGGGGGAGGGCCCACCGGGGAGCTGTTTTTT.